A single sample is the source of the 21 T cell receptor beta chains below, sequenced in a study of CD4 T cells in relation to SARS-CoV-2 and coronaviruses. These receptors lack a known antigen. Unexposed donor CD4+ T cells date from 2011-2018, before the COVID-19 pandemic. The cells were cultured for about ten days before CD4+ T cells were isolated. Repertoires were generated with immunoSEQ multiplex PCR, while TCRdb's copy carries only in-frame clones and drops some. Of more than 20,000 clones in the sample, 74% were seen once. The source material was CD4+ T cells from PBMCs, cultured in vitro. The receptors were gathered from a human donor in good health.

The sample holds a few counts of this clone. V is TRBV30 and J is TRBJ1-2; D is unresolved. From germline, CDR1 is GTSNPN and CDR2 SVGIG (reference sequence). V gave up 1 base and J gave up 8 bases, with 11 bases separating them. The CDR3 has 12 residues. DNA for the CDR3: TGTGCCTGGAGTGAGGGCCTGGGGGGCTACACCTTC. This encodes CAWSEGLGGYTF.

The V and J genes are TRBV27 and TRBJ2-7; maybe TRBD2 (5 bases). The germline V gene encodes CDR1 MNHEY and CDR2 SMNVEV (reference sequence). V gave up 6 bases and J gave up 6 bases, with 15 bases separating them. This CDR3 contains 13 residues. The CDR3 coding sequence is TGTGCCAGCAGGGGAGTGGGCCCGGGCGAGCAGTACTTC. It codes for CASRGVGPGEQYF.

This clone was detected once. The chain carries TRBV5-1 and TRBJ2-1; the D call may be TRBD1 or TRBD2 (7 bases each). The CDR3 extends over 16 amino acids. Deletions cut 3 bases from V and 0 bases from J, with 13 bases between. Germline V gene sequence: CDR1 SGHRS, CDR2 YFSETQ. The CDR3 DNA sequence: TGCGCCAGCAGCTGGGGGGGGACAGACTCCTACAATGAGCAGTTCTTC. It is translated as CASSWGGTDSYNEQFF.

The rearrangement links TRBV30 to TRBJ1-2; D perhaps matches TRBD1 (5 bases). The CDR3 loop spans 15 amino acids. Per germline, CDR1 GTSNPN and CDR2 SVGIG (reference sequence). Trimming cost V 3 bases and J 5 bases, with 19 bases left between them. The DNA of the CDR3 is TGTGCCTGGAGCACCCGAGAGGGGTCCGATTATGGCTACACCTTC. This encodes CAWSTREGSDYGYTF.

The chain employs TRBV19 and TRBJ1-2, with D maybe TRBD1 (6 bases). V dropped 5 bases and J dropped 3 bases, with 16 bases sitting between them. The CDR3 extends over 15 amino acids. The germline CDR1 and CDR2 sequences are LNHDA and SQIVND (reference sequence). Written as DNA, the CDR3 is TGTGCCAGTAGTGGAGGGGGGATGCTTGACTATGGCTACACCTTC. This encodes CASSGGGMLDYGYTF.

The chain carries TRBV10-1 and TRBJ1-1; 7 nucleotides agree with TRBD1. This CDR3 has 16 amino acids. With V trimmed by 2 bases and J by 3 bases, 9 bases remained unmatched. CDR1 WNHNN and CDR2 SYGVQD come from the germline V gene (reference sequence). The CDR3 region is CASSETYRGPYTEAFF. The CDR3 DNA is TGCGCCAGCAGTGAGACCTACAGGGGACCTTACACTGAAGCTTTCTTT.

V is TRBV10-3 and J is TRBJ1-2, with 7 bases matching TRBD1. Germline CDR1 and CDR2: ENHRY and SYGVKD. The ends lost 3 bases at V and 10 bases at J; junction bases unmatched: 8. This CDR3 is 13 amino acids long. In DNA, the CDR3 is TGTGCCATCAGTGAAGACAGGGTCTCTAACTACACCTTC. It specifies CAISEDRVSNYTF.

This clone is labeled as medium-sized. The chain couples TRBV18 to TRBJ1-1; D is ambiguous. CDR3 length: 13 amino acids. The V gene lost 2 bases and the J gene lost 7 bases, with 11 bases spanning the gap. Germline V gene sequence: CDR1 KGHSH, CDR2 LQKENI. The CDR3 DNA is TGTGCCAGCTCACCATTGGGAGGAAGTGAAGCTTTCTTT. It translates to CASSPLGGSEAFF.

V gene TRBV28 combines with J gene TRBJ1-1; D possibly corresponds to TRBD1 (5 bases). This CDR3 spans 14 amino acids. With 4 bases removed from V and 0 bases from J, the gap between germline ends came to 9 bases. Germline assignment: CDR1 MDHEN and CDR2 SYDVKM. The CDR3 loop reads CASSSTAMNTEAFF. In nucleotides, the CDR3 is TGTGCCAGCAGTTCGACAGCCATGAACACTGAAGCTTTCTTT.

The V call is TRBV6-4, the J call TRBJ1-4; 9 bases fit TRBD1. This CDR3 region has 16 residues. J gave up 6 bases and V 2 bases, and 7 bases lay outside the gene matches. Germline lookup yields CDR1 MRHNA and CDR2 SNTAGT. The CDR3 is CASSDHRDREYEKLFF. Here the CDR3 DNA reads TGTGCCAGCAGTGACCACCGGGACAGGGAGTATGAAAAACTGTTTTTT.

The gene calls are TRBV2 and TRBJ2-1, with 7 positions matching TRBD2. This CDR3 has 12 amino acids. Germline V gene data show CDR1 as SNHLY and CDR2 as FYNNEI. After removal of 6 bases from V and 12 bases from J, the junction contained 8 bases not matched to a gene. CDR3 sequence: CASRDPSGGQFF. CDR3 DNA sequence: TGTGCCAGCAGGGATCCTTCGGGGGGGCAGTTCTTC.

This chain links TRBV19 with TRBJ1-3; no clear D gene. V was shortened by 7 bases and J by 4 bases, with 11 bases between the two germline ends. The CDR3 length is 13 residues. CDR1 LNHDA and CDR2 SQIVND come from the germline V gene (reference sequence). The CDR3 nucleotides read TGTGCCAGTATGGGAGTAGCGGGAAACACCATATATTTT. It specifies CASMGVAGNTIYF.

This chain joins TRBV10-1 and TRBJ2-7, with a possible D match to TRBD2 (5 bases). V was trimmed by 0 bases and J by 2 bases, leaving 8 bases between them. The CDR3 loop spans 14 amino acids. Per the germline V gene, CDR1 is WNHNN and CDR2 is SYGVQD (reference sequence). The CDR3 coding sequence is TGCGCCAGCAGTGAGTCGCGGGTGGCCTACGAGCAGTACTTC. It yields the protein CASSESRVAYEQYF.

This chain links TRBV5-6 with TRBJ2-1; D is uncertain. The CDR3 totals 13 residues. The germline gives CDR1 SGHDT, CDR2 YYEEEE. Trimming stripped 0 bases from V and 6 bases from J, with 7 bases between. CDR3 loop: CASSLGRTNEQFF. CDR3 bases: TGTGCCAGCAGCTTGGGACGAACCAATGAGCAGTTCTTC.

The CDR3 loop is CATSDFGGVSEQFF. CDR3 sequence (DNA): TGTGCCACCAGTGATTTCGGGGGGGTCAGTGAGCAGTTCTTC. V gene TRBV24-1 combines with J gene TRBJ2-1; 8 bases line up with TRBD2. Germline V gene data show CDR1 as KGHDR and CDR2 as SFDVKD. V lost 1 base, J lost 9 bases, and 4 bases stayed unmatched. The CDR3 covers 14 residues.

The V and J genes are TRBV5-1 and TRBJ1-3; perhaps TRBD1 as D (6 bases). Trimming left V 4 bases short and J 3 bases short, with 17 bases between. Germline CDR1 and CDR2: SGHRS and YFSETQ. This CDR3 region has 16 residues. CDR3 region: CASSPDTGTNGNTIYF. The CDR3 DNA sequence: TGCGCCAGCAGCCCGGATACCGGGACAAATGGAAACACCATATATTTT. The full variable domain, completed using reference TRBV5-1 and TRBJ1-3, is KAGVTQTPRYLIKTRGQQVTLSCSPISGHRSVSWYQQTPGQGLQFLFEYFSETQRNKGNFPGRFSGRQFSNSRSEMNVSTLELGDSALYLCASSPDTGTNGNTIYFGEGSWLTVV.

This rearrangement joins TRBV27 to TRBJ1-6; D is possibly TRBD1 (6 bases). Trimming removed 6 bases at V and 0 bases at J, with 12 bases between. The germline CDR1 and CDR2 sequences are MNHEY and SMNVEV (reference sequence). CDR3 size: 16 residues. This CDR3 is CASSPDRSSYNSPLHF. CDR3 nucleotide sequence: TGTGCCAGCAGCCCGGACAGAAGCTCCTATAATTCACCCCTCCACTTT.

This clone appeared a single time. The chain recombines TRBV10-3 with TRBJ1-2; D remains ambiguous. The CDR3 contains 13 residues. Germline V gene sequence: CDR1 ENHRY, CDR2 SYGVKD. V lost 4 bases and J 8 bases, leaving 14 bases between the germline ends. The CDR3 DNA reads TGTGCCATCAGTGGCCGCGAAGGGCGGGGCTACACCTTC. Its translation is CAISGREGRGYTF.

The J gene is TRBJ2-1, the V gene TRBV7-9; the D is unclear. CDR3 size: 14 residues. V was pared by 7 bases and J by 2 bases, with 12 bases between. CDR1 is SEHNR and CDR2 is FQNEAQ in the germline V gene (reference sequence). The CDR3 nucleotides are TGTGCCAGCACCTCGGGTCGGACCTACAATGAGCAGTTCTTC. Translated: CASTSGRTYNEQFF.

V is TRBV11-2 and J is TRBJ2-7; D call uncertain. The CDR3 is made up of 15 amino acids. V was shortened by 5 bases and J by 0 bases, with 14 bases between the two germline ends. The germline gives CDR1 SGHAT, CDR2 FQNNGV. The CDR3: CASSRETQFSYEQYF. For the CDR3, the DNA is TGTGCCAGCAGCCGAGAGACCCAATTCTCCTACGAGCAGTACTTC.

This clone was seen more than once but under ten times. The V gene is TRBV10-3, the J gene TRBJ2-2; perhaps TRBD2 as D (5 bases). The CDR3 is 14 residues long. Per germline, CDR1 ENHRY and CDR2 SYGVKD. V gave up 10 bases and J gave up 0 bases, with 12 bases separating them. The CDR3 region is CATGGLANTGELFF. The CDR3 nucleotides are TGTGCCACCGGCGGGCTAGCGAACACCGGGGAGCTGTTTTTT.